The 15 T cell receptor beta chains in this list originate from one sample, sequenced in a study of vaccination and CD4 T cells after COVID-19. Cultured CD4+ T-cell DNA underwent Oncomine TCR Beta short-read sequencing. TCRdb ran MiXCR on the PCR reads and lists one entry per CDR3 protein. The table lists 23,000 or so distinct CDR3 sequences, around 30% of them singletons. What these receptors recognize is not known. The time point denotes: late sampling 161 to 241 days after vaccination in three convalescent patients. Treatment noted: approximately 9-day PBMC culture with coronavirus spike peptide pools or control peptides (ViraFEST assay). The sample was CD4+ T cells from blood, cultured in vitro, taken about 7 months after SARS-CoV-2 vaccination. The receptors shown here come from a human donor who had recovered from COVID-19.

There are a few counts of this clonotype. The V and J genes are TRBV20-1 and TRBJ2-4, with a possible D match to TRBD2 (5 bases). Per germline, CDR1 DFQATT and CDR2 SNEGSKA (reference sequence). The CDR3 covers 12 residues. The V gene lost 1 base and the J gene lost 4 bases, with 5 bases spanning the gap. CDR3 bases: TGCAGTGCTAGAGGCGGGAAAAACATTCAGTACTTC. Amino acids: CSARGGKNIQYF.

This clonotype occurred a few times. This rearrangement joins TRBV20-1 to TRBJ2-2; D is unclear. Germline CDR1 reads DFQATT; CDR2 reads SNEGSKA (reference sequence). The ends were cut back, 0 bases at V and 0 bases at J, with 11 bases in the middle. The CDR3 length is 16 residues. CDR3 sequence: CSARDPGRANTGELFF. The CDR3 DNA reads TGCAGTGCTAGAGATCCCGGTCGGGCGAACACCGGGGAGCTGTTTTTT.

This clonotype came up a few times. This chain joins TRBV20-1 and TRBJ2-7; a weak D match, TRBD1 (6 bases). V shed 6 bases and J shed 0 bases, with 15 bases lying between them. CDR3 length equals 14 residues. CDR1 and CDR2 (germline): DFQATT, SNEGSKA (reference sequence). CDR3 bases: TGCAGTGCCGAACCGGGACACACCTCCTACGAGCAGTACTTC. Encoded protein: CSAEPGHTSYEQYF.

The chain links TRBV6-1 to TRBJ2-5; D gene uncertain. Germline V gives CDR1 MNHNS, CDR2 SASEGT. Trimming left V 6 bases short and J 0 bases short, with 14 bases between. The CDR3 spans 15 residues. The CDR3 sequence: CASSRFGVNQETQYF. CDR3 bases: TGTGCCAGCAGCCGTTTTGGGGTCAACCAAGAGACCCAGTACTTC.

V usage is TRBV11-2 and J usage is TRBJ2-4, with 9 positions matching TRBD1. This CDR3 is 12 amino acids long. The V and J ends lost 6 bases and 6 bases, in that order; junction bases with no gene match: 0. The germline V gene encodes CDR1 SGHAT and CDR2 FQNNGV. CDR3 coding DNA: TGTGCCAGCAGGGGACAGGGAAACATTCAGTACTTC. It is translated as CASRGQGNIQYF.

The V call is TRBV9, the J call TRBJ2-5; maybe TRBD2 (6 bases). Germline V CDR1 and CDR2: SGDLS, YYNGEE. The CDR3 runs to 15 residues. Between the trimmed V and J ends, which lost 1 base and 4 bases, there was a span of 14 bases. CDR3 coding DNA: TGTGCCAGCAGCGTAACCGGGACTGGGAGAGAGACCCAGTACTTC. This gives the protein CASSVTGTGRETQYF.

The rearrangement links TRBV10-3 to TRBJ1-1; 8 bases are a match to TRBD1. CDR1 ENHRY and CDR2 SYGVKD come from the germline V gene. The CDR3 covers 14 residues. The V segment lost 6 bases and the J segment 1 base; nucleotides outside the gene matches: 4. As DNA, the CDR3 is TGTGCCATCAGCCCCGGGACAGGGAACACTGAAGCTTTCTTT. This translates into CAISPGTGNTEAFF.

In DNA, the CDR3 is TGTGCCAGCATCCCTGGGACAGCACTAGCCAAAAACATTCAGTACTTC. Translated: CASIPGTALAKNIQYF. The V and J genes are TRBV28 and TRBJ2-4; 7 nucleotides line up with TRBD1. Germline CDR1 reads MDHEN; CDR2 reads SYDVKM. CDR3 size: 16 residues. The trim removed 7 bases at V and 0 bases at J, leaving 9 bases unmatched.

V is TRBV20-1 and J is TRBJ2-3, with 7 bases lining up with TRBD1. This CDR3 has 14 amino acids. The germline V gene has CDR1 DFQATT and CDR2 SNEGSKA (reference sequence). V gave up 2 bases and J gave up 5 bases; unmatched junction bases: 7. CDR3 region: CSARRGGELDTQYF. CDR3 bases: TGCAGTGCTAGACGAGGGGGCGAGTTAGATACGCAGTATTTT.

The gene calls are TRBV7-8 and TRBJ2-1; 10 bases match TRBD2. Trimming removed 4 bases from V and 9 bases from J; junction bases left unmatched: 15. The CDR3 runs to 17 residues. Germline V CDR1 and CDR2: SGHVS, FQNEAQ. CDR3 protein: CASSSGGASGSVGEQFF. The DNA for the CDR3 is TGTGCCAGCAGCTCAGGGGGTGCTAGCGGGAGTGTGGGTGAGCAGTTCTTC.

J is TRBJ1-6 and V is TRBV25-1; D gene unclear. This CDR3 region has 14 residues. Deletions cut 3 bases from V and 7 bases from J, with 10 bases between. Germline values: CDR1 MGHDK, CDR2 SYGVNS. DNA of the CDR3: TGTGCCAGCAGTGATTCGAGTACCAATTCACCCCTCCACTTT. This encodes CASSDSSTNSPLHF.

The chain employs TRBV19 and TRBJ1-5; D remains ambiguous. The CDR3 length is 13 residues. Germline CDR1 and CDR2: LNHDA and SQIVND (reference sequence). Trimming cost V 3 bases and J 5 bases, with 8 bases left between them. CDR3 bases: TGTGCCAGTAGTATGGGCAGACATCAGCCCCAGCATTTT. This codes for CASSMGRHQPQHF.

This clonotype showed up just once. This chain uses TRBV6-1 with TRBJ1-1; tentatively, D is TRBD1 (5 bases). This CDR3 spans 15 amino acids. Looked up from germline, CDR1 is MNHNS and CDR2 is SASEGT. Trimming shortened V by 3 bases and J by 0 bases, and 11 bases separated the two germline ends. This CDR3 is CASSENRRLNTEAFF. The CDR3 nucleotides read TGTGCCAGCAGTGAGAACAGGCGTCTGAACACTGAAGCTTTCTTT.

The CDR3 here is CATSRGDRGETEAFF. For the CDR3, the DNA is TGTGCCACCAGCAGAGGAGACAGGGGGGAGACTGAAGCTTTCTTT. This sequence joins TRBV15 and TRBJ1-1; 9 bases line up with TRBD1. Germline V gene sequence: CDR1 LNHNV, CDR2 YYDKDF (reference sequence). V was clipped by 1 base and J by 5 bases; unmatched bases: 5. The CDR3 totals 15 residues.

This clonotype was seen only a few times. The chain has TRBV4-1 and TRBJ2-7; the D gene is possibly TRBD1 (6 bases). Germline V gene data show CDR1 as MGHRA and CDR2 as YSYEKL. The CDR3 totals 15 residues. V was trimmed by 1 base and J by 4 bases, leaving 14 bases between them. CDR3 DNA: TGCGCCAGCAGCCAAGCCAGGTCTACAGGGTACGAGCAGTACTTC. Translation gives CASSQARSTGYEQYF.